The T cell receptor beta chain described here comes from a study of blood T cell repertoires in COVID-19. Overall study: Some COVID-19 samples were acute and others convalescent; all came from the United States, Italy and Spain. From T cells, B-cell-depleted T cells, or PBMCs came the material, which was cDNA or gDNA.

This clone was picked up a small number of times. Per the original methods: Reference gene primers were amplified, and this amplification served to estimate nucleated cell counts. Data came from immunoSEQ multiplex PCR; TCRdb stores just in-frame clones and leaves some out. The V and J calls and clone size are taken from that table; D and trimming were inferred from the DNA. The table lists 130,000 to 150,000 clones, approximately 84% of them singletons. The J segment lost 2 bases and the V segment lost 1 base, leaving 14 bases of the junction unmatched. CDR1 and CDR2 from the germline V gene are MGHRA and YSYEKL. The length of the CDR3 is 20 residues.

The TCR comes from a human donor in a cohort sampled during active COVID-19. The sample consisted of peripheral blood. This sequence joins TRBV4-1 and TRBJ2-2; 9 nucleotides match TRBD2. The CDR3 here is CASSQVGGVLAGYNTGELFF. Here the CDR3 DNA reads TGCGCCAGCAGCCAAGTTGGTGGAGTGCTAGCGGGGTATAACACCGGGGAGCTGTTTTTT.